This T cell receptor beta chain was recovered during a study of cytomegalovirus exposure and HLA in healthy donors. 13 Jbeta primers and 60 Vbeta primers were used for the PCR. Profiling relied on immunoSEQ multiplex PCR, and the TCRdb table lists in-frame clones only, not all of them. The sample gives 200,000 or so clones, more than 75% of which show up once; roughly 1.3% is in the top ten. This CDR3 comprises 14 residues. Germline lookup yields CDR1 LGHNT and CDR2 FRNRAP. V shed 6 bases and J 4 bases; nucleotides not matched to a gene: 8. This sequence originates from a human donor in good health. This chain joins TRBV12-5 and TRBJ1-2, with 7 bases lining up with TRBD1. The sample comprised PBMCs. As DNA, the CDR3 is TGTGCTAGTGGGATTACAGGGGTCGCCTATGGCTACACCTTC. It is translated as CASGITGVAYGYTF.